The next 14 T cell receptor beta chains were all read from a single sample in a study of blood T cell repertoires in COVID-19. The repertoire was sequenced with immunoSEQ multiplex PCR; TCRdb's copy has only in-frame clones and lacks some. The sample includes under 400,000 clones, 70% to 90% of them seen just once. The sample comprised PBMCs or T cells enriched from blood (not recorded which). Every receptor here comes from a woman in her thirties or forties with acute COVID-19.

V usage is TRBV5-8 and J usage is TRBJ2-2; 7 bases are a match to TRBD2. This CDR3 region has 20 residues. Per the germline V gene, CDR1 is SGHTS and CDR2 is YDEGEE. V lost 1 base to trimming and J lost 2 bases; unmatched junction nucleotides: 17. CDR3 nucleotides: TGTGCCAGCAGCTTGAGGGATGGGGCAGCGGGAAGTAGCAACACCGGGGAGCTGTTTTTT. It specifies CASSLRDGAAGSSNTGELFF.

The rearrangement joins TRBV5-1 to TRBJ2-3, with D hard to call. Per the germline V gene, CDR1 is SGHRS and CDR2 is YFSETQ. The CDR3 spans 12 residues. Trimming shortened V by 4 bases and J by 6 bases, and 9 bases separated the two germline ends. CDR3 residues: CASSEEFDTQYF. As DNA, the CDR3 is TGCGCCAGCAGCGAGGAATTTGATACGCAGTATTTT.

The chain recombines TRBV28 with TRBJ2-2, with D possibly matching TRBD1 (5 bases). The germline V gene encodes CDR1 MDHEN and CDR2 SYDVKM. The CDR3 has 15 residues. Between the trimmed V and J ends, which lost 8 bases and 1 base, there was a span of 14 bases. The CDR3 protein is CASYRTVGNTGELFF. The CDR3 DNA is TGTGCCAGCTACAGGACGGTCGGGAACACCGGGGAGCTGTTTTTT.

The chain is built from TRBV10-3 and TRBJ1-4, with 9 nucleotides matching TRBD1. CDR3 length equals 15 residues. The trim removed 6 bases at V and 6 bases at J, leaving 8 bases unmatched. Germline CDR1 ENHRY, CDR2 SYGVKD. The CDR3 DNA reads TGTGCCATCAGCGGTGGGACAGGGAGAGATGAAAAACTGTTTTTT. It codes for CAISGGTGRDEKLFF.

This chain connects TRBV5-8 to TRBJ2-5, with 8 nucleotides matching TRBD1. The CDR3 is made up of 16 amino acids. V was pared by 3 bases and J by 4 bases, with 11 bases of the junction left unmatched. Germline V lookup: CDR1 SGHTS, CDR2 YDEGEE. CDR3 coding DNA: TGTGCCAGCAGCTCGACAGGGGTCCTAGCTCCAGAGACCCAGTACTTC. It translates to CASSSTGVLAPETQYF.

The chain combines TRBV28 with TRBJ2-7; D is ambiguous. Germline V gene sequence: CDR1 MDHEN, CDR2 SYDVKM. The CDR3 spans 11 residues. The V end lost 5 bases, the J end lost 3 bases, and 5 bases lay between the germline ends. The chain's CDR3 is CASSANYEQYF. DNA of the CDR3: TGTGCCAGCAGTGCTAACTACGAGCAGTACTTC. Full variable domain (remainder filled in from reference TRBV28 and TRBJ2-7): DVKVTQSSRYLVKRTGEKVFLECVQDMDHENMFWYRQDPGLGLRLIYFSYDVKMKEKGDIPEGYSVSREKKERFSLILESASTNQTSMYLCASSANYEQYFGPGTRLTVT.

The J gene is TRBJ1-6, the V gene TRBV9; weak D call: TRBD1 (6 bases). V was cut by 0 bases and J by 5 bases, with 12 bases left in between. The CDR3 is made up of 16 amino acids. Germline-derived CDR1 and CDR2 are SGDLS and YYNGEE. In DNA form, the CDR3 reads TGTGCCAGCAGCGTAGAGTACAGGGATGATAATTCACCCCTCCACTTT. It is translated as CASSVEYRDDNSPLHF. The full variable domain, completed using reference TRBV9 and TRBJ1-6, is DSGVTQTPKHLITATGQRVTLRCSPRSGDLSVYWYQQSLDQGLQFLIQYYNGEERAKGNILERFSAQQFPDLHSELNLSSLELGDSALYFCASSVEYRDDNSPLHFGNGTRLTVT.

A single count supports this clone. This rearrangement joins TRBV6-2 or TRBV6-3 to TRBJ1-2; no reliable D call. The CDR3 has 16 amino acids. The germline V gene encodes CDR1 MNHEY and CDR2 SVGEGT. Trimming cost V 2 bases and J 2 bases, with 15 bases left between them. Here the CDR3 DNA reads TGTGCCAGCAGTTACCCGACGGGAGGATCCAACTATGGCTACACCTTC. It is translated as CASSYPTGGSNYGYTF.

This chain joins TRBV19 and TRBJ1-2, with 7 bases lining up with TRBD1. V shed 3 bases, J shed 4 bases, and the junction held 11 bases outside the gene matches. The CDR3 is 16 amino acids. The germline V gene has CDR1 LNHDA and CDR2 SQIVND (reference sequence). Here the CDR3 DNA reads TGTGCCAGTAGTATTGTGGGGGAACAGGGGCCCTATGGCTACACCTTC. This encodes CASSIVGEQGPYGYTF.

V usage is TRBV27 and J usage is TRBJ1-6; maybe TRBD1 (6 bases). V was pared by 4 bases and J by 0 bases, with 13 bases between. From germline, CDR1 is MNHEY and CDR2 SMNVEV (reference sequence). The CDR3 loop spans 17 amino acids. CDR3 amino acids: CASSSDRRSSYNSPLHF. The CDR3 DNA follows: TGTGCCAGCAGTTCCGACAGGAGAAGCTCCTATAATTCACCCCTCCACTTT.

This clone was detected only a few times. The V call is TRBV4-2, the J call TRBJ2-2, with D tentatively TRBD1 (6 bases). Germline V lookup: CDR1 LGHNA, CDR2 YNFKEQ. Trimming removed 5 bases at V and 6 bases at J, with 22 bases between. The length of the CDR3 is 17 residues. CDR3 coding DNA: TGTGCCAGCAGCGAGGACCCGATCCGGGACAATGCCGGGGAGCTGTTTTTT. It codes for CASSEDPIRDNAGELFF.

This chain connects TRBV5-1 to TRBJ2-6, with TRBD1 as a possible D gene (7 bases). The germline V gene encodes CDR1 SGHRS and CDR2 YFSETQ. V lost 0 bases, J lost 3 bases, and 16 bases lay in between. The CDR3 contains 18 residues. The CDR3: CASSLDPDRRGGANVLTF. DNA for the CDR3: TGCGCCAGCAGCTTGGACCCGGACAGGAGGGGTGGGGCCAACGTCCTGACTTTC.

This clone appeared a single time. This chain joins TRBV5-1 and TRBJ2-7, with 12 bases that match TRBD2. The CDR3 is made up of 16 amino acids. Germline V lookup: CDR1 SGHRS, CDR2 YFSETQ. Unmatched junction bases numbered 7, after V lost 0 bases and J lost 6 bases. CDR3 amino acids: CASSLGSSGGASEQYF. The CDR3 DNA is TGCGCCAGCAGCTTGGGGTCTAGCGGGGGGGCCTCCGAGCAGTACTTC.

V usage is TRBV18 and J usage is TRBJ2-1; 7 bases fit TRBD1. The germline V gene has CDR1 KGHSH and CDR2 LQKENI. J lost 6 bases, V lost 2 bases, and 4 bases had no gene match. The CDR3 is 14 amino acids. CDR3 residues: CASSPATGFNEQFF. For the CDR3, the DNA is TGTGCCAGCTCACCAGCGACAGGGTTCAATGAGCAGTTCTTC.